The subject of this entry is one T cell receptor beta chain. Its antigen is as yet unknown. This record comes from a study of blood T cells in healthy people across ages. Study-level points and caveats: TCR beta diversity per million T cells fell roughly linearly with age.

Every donor gave approximately 10 milliliters of peripheral blood. The second PCR ran roughly 6 to 12 cycles with a sample-barcoded 5' primer and J-beta primers. TCRdb processed the 5' RACE reads anew with MiXCR; each CDR3 protein has one entry. The sample yields some 1 million distinct CDR3 sequences, less than 50% seen once. This sequence was found in an older woman in good health. Input material: blood.

The DNA of the CDR3 is TGTGCCAGCAGCATTAGTAGCGGGAGGGCAATTGAGCAGTTCTTC. This gives the protein CASSISSGRAIEQFF. The genes are TRBV11-2 and TRBJ2-1, with TRBD2 matching over 11 bases. Germline V CDR1 and CDR2: SGHAT, FQNNGV. The CDR3 totals 15 residues. V gave up 5 bases and J gave up 9 bases; unmatched junction bases: 9.